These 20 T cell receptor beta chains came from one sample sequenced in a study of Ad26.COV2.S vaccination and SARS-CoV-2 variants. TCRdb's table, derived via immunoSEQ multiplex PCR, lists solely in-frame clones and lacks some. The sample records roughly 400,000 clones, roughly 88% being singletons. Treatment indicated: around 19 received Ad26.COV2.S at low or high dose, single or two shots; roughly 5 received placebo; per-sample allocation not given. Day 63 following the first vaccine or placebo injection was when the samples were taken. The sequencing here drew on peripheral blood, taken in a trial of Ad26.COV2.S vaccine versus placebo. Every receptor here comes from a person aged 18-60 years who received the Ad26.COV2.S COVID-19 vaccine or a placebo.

For the CDR3, the DNA is TGTGCCAGCAGGCACGGACAGGGCCTTTATGGCTACACCTTC. Translation: CASRHGQGLYGYTF. V and J are TRBV6-6 and TRBJ1-2; 8 bases map to TRBD1. Germline V CDR1 and CDR2: MNHNY, SVGAGI (reference sequence). The length of the CDR3 is 14 residues. V was clipped by 6 bases and J by 5 bases; unmatched bases: 8.

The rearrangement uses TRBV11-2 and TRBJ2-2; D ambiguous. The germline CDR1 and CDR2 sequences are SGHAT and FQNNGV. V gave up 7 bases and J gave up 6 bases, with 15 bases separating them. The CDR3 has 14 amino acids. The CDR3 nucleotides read TGTGCCAGCATACCTCCAAATTGGGCCGGGGAGCTGTTTTTT. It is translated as CASIPPNWAGELFF.

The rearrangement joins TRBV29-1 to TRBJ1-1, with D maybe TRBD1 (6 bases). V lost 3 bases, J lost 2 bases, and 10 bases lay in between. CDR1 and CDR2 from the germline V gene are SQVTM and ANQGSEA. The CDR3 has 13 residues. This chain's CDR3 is CSVDRGLNTEAFF. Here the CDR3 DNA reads TGCAGCGTTGACAGGGGACTTAACACTGAAGCTTTCTTT.

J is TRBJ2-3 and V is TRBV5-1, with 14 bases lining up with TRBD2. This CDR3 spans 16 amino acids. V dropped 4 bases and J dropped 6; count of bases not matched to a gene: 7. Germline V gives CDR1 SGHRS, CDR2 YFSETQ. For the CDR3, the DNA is TGCGCCAGCAGCACGGGACTAGCGGGAGAAACGGATACGCAGTATTTT. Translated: CASSTGLAGETDTQYF.

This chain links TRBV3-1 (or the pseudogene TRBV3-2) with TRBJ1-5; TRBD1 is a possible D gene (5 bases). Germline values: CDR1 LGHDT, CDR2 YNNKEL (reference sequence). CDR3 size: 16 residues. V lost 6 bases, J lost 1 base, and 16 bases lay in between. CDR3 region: CASSQPYRPSNQPQHF. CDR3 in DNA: TGTGCCAGCAGTCAACCGTACAGGCCGAGCAATCAGCCCCAGCATTTT.

The CDR3 region has the DNA TGTGCCAGCAGCGGAGAGGGTAGCGGGAGCACCTACGAGCAGTACTTC. Protein sequence: CASSGEGSGSTYEQYF. The chain uses TRBV7-2 and TRBJ2-7; 9 nucleotides agree with TRBD2. V lost 5 bases and J lost 2; bases outside the gene matches: 10. Germline-derived CDR1 and CDR2 are SGHTA and FQGNSA. CDR3 length: 16 amino acids.

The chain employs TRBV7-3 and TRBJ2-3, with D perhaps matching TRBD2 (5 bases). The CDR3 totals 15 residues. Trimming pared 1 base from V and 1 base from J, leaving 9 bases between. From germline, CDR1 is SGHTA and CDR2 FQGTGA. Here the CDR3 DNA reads TGTGCCAGCAGCTTAAGCCCCGGGGGCACAGATACGCAGTATTTT. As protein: CASSLSPGGTDTQYF.

The CDR3 spells CASSTPSGRARDTQYF. CDR3 bases: TGTGCCAGCAGTACCCCTAGCGGGAGGGCCAGAGATACGCAGTATTTT. V is TRBV28 and J is TRBJ2-3; 12 bases are a match to TRBD2. CDR1 and CDR2 from the germline V gene are MDHEN and SYDVKM. The junction had 8 bases not matched to a gene; V was cut back by 5 bases and J by 5 bases. The CDR3 extends over 16 amino acids.

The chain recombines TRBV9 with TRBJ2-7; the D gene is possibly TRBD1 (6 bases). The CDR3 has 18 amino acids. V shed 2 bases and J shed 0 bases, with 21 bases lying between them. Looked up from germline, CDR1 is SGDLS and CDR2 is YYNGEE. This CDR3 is CASSVGSAGAGSSYEQYF. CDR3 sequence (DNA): TGTGCCAGCAGCGTGGGCTCGGCAGGGGCAGGGAGCTCCTACGAGCAGTACTTC.

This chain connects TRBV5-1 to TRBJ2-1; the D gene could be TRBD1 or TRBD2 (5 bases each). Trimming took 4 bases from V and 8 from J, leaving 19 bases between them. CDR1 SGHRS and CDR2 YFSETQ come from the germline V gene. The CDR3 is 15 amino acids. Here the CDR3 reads CASSPRDHSGDEQFF. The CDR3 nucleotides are TGCGCCAGCAGCCCTCGGGACCATTCGGGCGATGAGCAGTTCTTC.

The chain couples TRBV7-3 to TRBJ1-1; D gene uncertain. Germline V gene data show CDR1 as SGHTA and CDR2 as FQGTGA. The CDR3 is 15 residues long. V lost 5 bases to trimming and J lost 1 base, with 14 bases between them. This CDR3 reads CASSKLGRANTEAFF. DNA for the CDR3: TGTGCCAGCAGCAAGCTGGGTCGGGCGAACACTGAAGCTTTCTTT.

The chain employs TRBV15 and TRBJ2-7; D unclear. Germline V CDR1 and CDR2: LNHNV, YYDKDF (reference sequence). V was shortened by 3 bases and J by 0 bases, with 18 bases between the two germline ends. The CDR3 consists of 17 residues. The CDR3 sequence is CATSSAHSAFSSYEQYF. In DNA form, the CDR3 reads TGTGCCACCAGCAGTGCTCACTCTGCGTTTAGCTCCTACGAGCAGTACTTC.

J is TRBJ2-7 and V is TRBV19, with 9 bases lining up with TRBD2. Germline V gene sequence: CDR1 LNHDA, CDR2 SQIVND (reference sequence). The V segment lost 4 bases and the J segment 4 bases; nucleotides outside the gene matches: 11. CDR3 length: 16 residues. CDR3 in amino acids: CASSNSGSQHLYEQYF. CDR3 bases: TGTGCCAGTAGTAATAGCGGGAGCCAACACCTTTACGAGCAGTACTTC.

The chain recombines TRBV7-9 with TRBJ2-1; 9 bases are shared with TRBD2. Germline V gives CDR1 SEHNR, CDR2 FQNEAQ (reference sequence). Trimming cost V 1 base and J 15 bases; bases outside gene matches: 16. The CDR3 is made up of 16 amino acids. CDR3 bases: TGTGCCAGCAGCTTAGATTCGAATACCCTCGGGACTAGCCTGTTCTTC. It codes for CASSLDSNTLGTSLFF.

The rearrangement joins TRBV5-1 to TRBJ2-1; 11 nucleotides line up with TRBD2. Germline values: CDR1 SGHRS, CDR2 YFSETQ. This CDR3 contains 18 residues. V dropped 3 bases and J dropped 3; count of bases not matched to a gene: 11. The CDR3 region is CASSSGFGTSGNYNEQFF. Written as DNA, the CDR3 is TGCGCCAGCAGCTCGGGGTTCGGGACTAGCGGAAACTACAATGAGCAGTTCTTC.

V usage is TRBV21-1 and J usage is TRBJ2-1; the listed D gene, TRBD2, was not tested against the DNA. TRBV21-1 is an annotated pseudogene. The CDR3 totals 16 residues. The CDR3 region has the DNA TGTGCCAGCAGCAAAGAGGCGCGGGACTCCTACAATGAGCAGTTCTTC. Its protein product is CASSKEARDSYNEQFF.

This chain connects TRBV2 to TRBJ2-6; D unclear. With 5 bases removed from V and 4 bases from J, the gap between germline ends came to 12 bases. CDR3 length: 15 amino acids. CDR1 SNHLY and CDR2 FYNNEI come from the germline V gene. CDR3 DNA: TGTGCCAGCAGTCCTGTAGTGAGAGGGGCCAACGTCCTGACTTTC. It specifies CASSPVVRGANVLTF.

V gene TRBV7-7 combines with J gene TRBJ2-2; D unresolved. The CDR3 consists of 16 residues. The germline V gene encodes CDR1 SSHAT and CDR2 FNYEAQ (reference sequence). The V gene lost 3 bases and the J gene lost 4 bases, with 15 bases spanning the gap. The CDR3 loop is CASSLVVFPGTGELFF. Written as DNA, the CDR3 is TGTGCCAGCAGCTTGGTTGTTTTCCCGGGCACCGGGGAGCTGTTTTTT.

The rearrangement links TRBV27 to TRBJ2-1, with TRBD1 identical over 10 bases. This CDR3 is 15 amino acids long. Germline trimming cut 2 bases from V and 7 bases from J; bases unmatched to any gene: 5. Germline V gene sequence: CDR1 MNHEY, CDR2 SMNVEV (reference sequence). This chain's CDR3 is CASSLVGTGVNEQFF. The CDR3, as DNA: TGTGCCAGCAGTTTAGTGGGGACAGGGGTTAATGAGCAGTTCTTC.

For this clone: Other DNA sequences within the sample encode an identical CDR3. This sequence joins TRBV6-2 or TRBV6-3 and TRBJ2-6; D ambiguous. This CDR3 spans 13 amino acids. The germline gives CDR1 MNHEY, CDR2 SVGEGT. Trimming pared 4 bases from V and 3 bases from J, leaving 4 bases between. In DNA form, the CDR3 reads TGTGCCAGCAGTTTAAGTGGGGCCAACGTCCTGACTTTC. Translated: CASSLSGANVLTF.